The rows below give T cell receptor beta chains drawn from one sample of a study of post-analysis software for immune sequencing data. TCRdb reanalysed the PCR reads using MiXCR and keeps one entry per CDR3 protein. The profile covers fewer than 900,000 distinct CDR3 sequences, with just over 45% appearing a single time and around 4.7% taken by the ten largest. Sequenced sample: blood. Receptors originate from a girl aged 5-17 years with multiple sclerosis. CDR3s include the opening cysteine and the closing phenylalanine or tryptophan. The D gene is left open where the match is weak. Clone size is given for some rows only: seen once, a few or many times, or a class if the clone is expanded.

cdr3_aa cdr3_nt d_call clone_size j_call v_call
CASSFEGGYNEQFF TGTGCCAGCAGCTTCGAGGGAGGGTATAATGAGCAGTTCTTC TRBD2 - TRBJ2-1 TRBV7-3
CSARPPTSGSGELFF TGCAGTGCTAGGCCCCCAACTAGCGGGTCCGGGGAGCTGTTTTTT TRBD2 once TRBJ2-2 TRBV20-1
CASSLQSPVDTQYF TGCGCCAGCAGCTTGCAATCTCCCGTGGATACGCAGTATTTT - - TRBJ2-3 TRBV5-1
CSVGPVQGAPGANVLTF TGCAGCGTTGGCCCCGTGCAAGGAGCCCCTGGGGCCAACGTCCTGACTTTC - few TRBJ2-6 TRBV29-1
CASSLGGLAGKIGQFF TGTGCCAGCAGCTTAGGAGGGCTAGCGGGAAAAATTGGGCAGTTCTTC TRBD2 - TRBJ2-1 TRBV7-2
CASSFPGVNTEAFF TGTGCCAGCAGCTTCCCCGGGGTGAACACTGAAGCTTTCTTT - - TRBJ1-1 TRBV7-9
CSAPLYTGTSGSGDTQYF TGCAGTGCTCCCTTATACACCGGGACTAGCGGGAGTGGAGATACGCAGTATTTT TRBD2 - TRBJ2-3 TRBV20-1
CASSLAYEGTEAFF TGTGCCAGCAGCTTAGCGTACGAGGGCACTGAAGCTTTCTTT - - TRBJ1-1 TRBV7-2
CASRLAGSNEQFF TGCGCCAGTCGACTAGCGGGAAGTAATGAGCAGTTCTTC TRBD2 - TRBJ2-1 TRBV4-3
CASSPRDREEDYGYTF TGTGCCAGCAGCCCCCGGGACAGAGAAGAAGACTATGGCTACACCTTC TRBD1 - TRBJ1-2 TRBV7-9
CSASVGEGHQETQYF TGCAGTGCTAGTGTTGGAGAGGGCCACCAAGAGACCCAGTACTTC - few TRBJ2-5 TRBV20-1
CSAATFIQASSYEQYF TGCAGTGCCGCAACCTTTATCCAGGCGAGCTCCTACGAGCAGTACTTC - few TRBJ2-7 TRBV20-1
CASSVISTDTQYF TGTGCCAGCAGTGTAATTAGCACAGATACGCAGTATTTT - - TRBJ2-3 TRBV6-1
CASSQGSAGANVLTF TGTGCCAGCAGCCAAGGGTCAGCGGGGGCCAACGTCCTGACTTTC - few TRBJ2-6 TRBV4-2
CSGVAGGAENEQFF TGCAGCGGGGTAGCGGGAGGGGCTGAAAATGAGCAGTTCTTC TRBD2 - TRBJ2-1 TRBV29-1
CSVEPGVGNGYTF TGCAGCGTTGAACCAGGGGTCGGAAATGGCTACACCTTC - once TRBJ1-2 TRBV29-1
CAIRRDLNQPQHF TGTGCCATCAGAAGGGACCTTAATCAGCCCCAGCATTTT - - TRBJ1-5 TRBV10-3
CASSKREGKNEQYF TGTGCCAGCAGTAAGCGGGAGGGTAAGAACGAGCAGTACTTC TRBD2 - TRBJ2-7 TRBV6-5
CASSPGRAQETQYF TGTGCCAGCAGTCCAGGACGCGCCCAAGAGACCCAGTACTTC - - TRBJ2-5 TRBV12-3/TRBV12-4
CASSVESGLAGGRETQYF TGTGCCAGCAGCGTAGAATCGGGACTAGCGGGAGGGCGAGAGACCCAGTACTTC TRBD2 - TRBJ2-5 TRBV9
CASRGDAEFF TGTGCCAGCCGGGGAGACGCTGAGTTCTTC - - TRBJ2-1 TRBV12-3/TRBV12-4
CASSLSGEGRYF TGTGCCAGCAGCTTATCGGGAGAAGGTCGGTACTTC - few TRBJ2-5 TRBV7-9